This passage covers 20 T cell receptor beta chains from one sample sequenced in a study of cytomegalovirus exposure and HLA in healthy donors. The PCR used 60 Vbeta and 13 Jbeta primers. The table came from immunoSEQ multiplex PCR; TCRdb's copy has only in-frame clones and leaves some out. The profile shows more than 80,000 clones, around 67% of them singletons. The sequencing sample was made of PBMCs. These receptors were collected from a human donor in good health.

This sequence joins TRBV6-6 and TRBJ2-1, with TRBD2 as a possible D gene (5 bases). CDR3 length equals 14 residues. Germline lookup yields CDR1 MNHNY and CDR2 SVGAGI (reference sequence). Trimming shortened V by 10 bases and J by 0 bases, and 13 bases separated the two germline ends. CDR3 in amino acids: CATHGESSYNEQFF. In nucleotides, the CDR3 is TGTGCCACGCACGGGGAGAGCTCCTACAATGAGCAGTTCTTC.

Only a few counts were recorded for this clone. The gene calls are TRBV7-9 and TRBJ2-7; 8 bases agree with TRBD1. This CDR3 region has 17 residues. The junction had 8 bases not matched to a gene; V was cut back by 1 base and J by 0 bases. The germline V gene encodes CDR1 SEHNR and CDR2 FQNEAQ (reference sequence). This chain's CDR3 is CASSLEYGDRSSYEQYF. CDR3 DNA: TGTGCCAGCAGCTTAGAGTACGGGGACAGGAGCTCCTACGAGCAGTACTTC.

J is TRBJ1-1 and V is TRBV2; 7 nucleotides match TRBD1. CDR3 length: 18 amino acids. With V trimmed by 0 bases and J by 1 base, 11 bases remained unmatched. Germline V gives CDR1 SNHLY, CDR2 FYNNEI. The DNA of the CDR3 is TGTGCCAGCAGTGAAGCGCACGGGAAGGGGGCAAGGAACACTGAAGCTTTCTTT. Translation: CASSEAHGKGARNTEAFF.

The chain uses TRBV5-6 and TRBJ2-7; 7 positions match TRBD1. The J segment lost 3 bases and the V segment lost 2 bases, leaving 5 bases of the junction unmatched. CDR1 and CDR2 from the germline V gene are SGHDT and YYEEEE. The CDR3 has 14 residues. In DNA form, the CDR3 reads TGTGCCAGCAGCTTAGAGGGGGCCTTCTACGAGCAGTACTTC. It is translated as CASSLEGAFYEQYF.

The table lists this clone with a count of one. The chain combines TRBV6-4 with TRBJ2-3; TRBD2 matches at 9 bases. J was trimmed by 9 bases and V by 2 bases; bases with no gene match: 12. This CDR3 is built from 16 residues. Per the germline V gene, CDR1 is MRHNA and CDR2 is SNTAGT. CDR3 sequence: CASSDGLAGLPGTQYF. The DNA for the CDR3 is TGTGCCAGCAGTGACGGCCTAGCGGGGCTACCGGGCACGCAGTATTTT.

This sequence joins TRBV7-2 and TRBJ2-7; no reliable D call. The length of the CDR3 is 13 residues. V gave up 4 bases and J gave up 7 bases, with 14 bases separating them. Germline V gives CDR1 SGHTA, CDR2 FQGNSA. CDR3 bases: TGTGCCAGCAGCTCTTCCCCCGGGTGGGAGCAGTACTTC. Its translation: CASSSSPGWEQYF.

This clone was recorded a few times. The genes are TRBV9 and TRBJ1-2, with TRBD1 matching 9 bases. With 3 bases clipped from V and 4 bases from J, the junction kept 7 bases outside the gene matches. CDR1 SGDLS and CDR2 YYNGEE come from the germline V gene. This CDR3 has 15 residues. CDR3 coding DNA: TGTGCCAGCAGCGCCGGGACAGGGTGGGGCTATGGCTACACCTTC. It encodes CASSAGTGWGYGYTF.

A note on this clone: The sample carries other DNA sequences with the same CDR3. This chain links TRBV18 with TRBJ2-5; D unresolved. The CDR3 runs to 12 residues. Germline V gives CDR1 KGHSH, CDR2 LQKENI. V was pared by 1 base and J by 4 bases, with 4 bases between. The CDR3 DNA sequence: TGTGCCAGCTCACCACGCGGAGAGACCCAGTACTTC. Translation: CASSPRGETQYF.

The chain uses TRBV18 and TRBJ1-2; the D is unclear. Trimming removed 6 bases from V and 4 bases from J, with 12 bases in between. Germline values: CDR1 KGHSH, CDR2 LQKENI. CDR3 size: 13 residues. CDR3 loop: CASSSTGGYGYTF. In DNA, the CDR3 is TGTGCCAGCTCCTCGACCGGAGGCTATGGCTACACCTTC. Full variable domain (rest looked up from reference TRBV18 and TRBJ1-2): NAGVMQNPRHLVRRRGQEARLRCSPMKGHSHVYWYRQLPEEGLKFMVYLQKENIIDESGMPKERFSAEFPKEGPSILRIQQVVRGDSAAYFCASSSTGGYGYTFGSGTRLTVV.

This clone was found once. CDR3 sequence (DNA): TGTGCCAGCAGCTTAGGGGGCTACGAGCAGTACTTC. Translation: CASSLGGYEQYF. V and J are TRBV5-6 and TRBJ2-7, with D perhaps TRBD1 (6 bases). The CDR3 sequence is 12 residues long. Germline V CDR1 and CDR2: SGHDT, YYEEEE. V was clipped by 2 bases and J by 3 bases, with 6 bases between them.

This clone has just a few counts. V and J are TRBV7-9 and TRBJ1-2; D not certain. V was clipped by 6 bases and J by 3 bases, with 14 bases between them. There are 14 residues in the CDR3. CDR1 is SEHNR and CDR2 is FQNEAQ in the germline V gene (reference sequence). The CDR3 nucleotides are TGTGCCAGCAGGAGGGAGGCAGGATACTATGGCTACACCTTC. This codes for CASRREAGYYGYTF.

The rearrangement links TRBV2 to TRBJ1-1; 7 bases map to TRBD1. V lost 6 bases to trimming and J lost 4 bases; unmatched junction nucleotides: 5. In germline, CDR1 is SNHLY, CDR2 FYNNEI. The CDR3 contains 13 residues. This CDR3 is CASRLDRATEAFF. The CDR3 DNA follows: TGTGCCAGCAGACTCGACAGGGCCACTGAAGCTTTCTTT.

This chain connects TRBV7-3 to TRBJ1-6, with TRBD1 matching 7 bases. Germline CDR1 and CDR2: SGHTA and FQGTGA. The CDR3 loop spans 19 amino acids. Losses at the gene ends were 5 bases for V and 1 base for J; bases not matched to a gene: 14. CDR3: CASSHGQVQPRSYNSPLHF. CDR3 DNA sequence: TGTGCCAGCAGCCACGGACAGGTACAGCCTCGGTCCTATAATTCACCCCTCCACTTT. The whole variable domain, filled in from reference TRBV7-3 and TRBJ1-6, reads GAGVSQTPSNKVTEKGKYVELRCDPISGHTALYWYRQSLGQGPEFLIYFQGTGAADDSGLPNDRFFAVRPEGSVSTLKIQRTERGDSAVYLCASSHGQVQPRSYNSPLHFGNGTRLTVT.

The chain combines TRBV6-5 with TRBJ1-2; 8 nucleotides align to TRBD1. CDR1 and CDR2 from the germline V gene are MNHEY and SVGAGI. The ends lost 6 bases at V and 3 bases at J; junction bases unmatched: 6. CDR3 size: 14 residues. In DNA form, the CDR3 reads TGTGCCAGCAGAAGACAGGGGTTCGACTATGGCTACACCTTC. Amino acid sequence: CASRRQGFDYGYTF.

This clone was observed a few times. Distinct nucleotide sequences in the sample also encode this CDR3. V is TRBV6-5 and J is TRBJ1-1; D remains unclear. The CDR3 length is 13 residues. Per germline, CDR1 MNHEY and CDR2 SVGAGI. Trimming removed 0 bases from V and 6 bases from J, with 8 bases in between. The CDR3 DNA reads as TGTGCCAGCAGTTACTCGGGGAGCCCTGAAGCTTTCTTT. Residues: CASSYSGSPEAFF.

The CDR3 is CASSRIPPIAGSSYEQYF. The CDR3 DNA reads TGTGCCAGCAGTAGAATTCCCCCAATAGCGGGGTCTTCCTACGAGCAGTACTTC. V gene TRBV2 combines with J gene TRBJ2-7, with 8 positions matching TRBD2. The J segment lost 1 base and the V segment lost 5 bases, leaving 16 bases of the junction unmatched. The CDR3 loop spans 18 amino acids. The germline V gene has CDR1 SNHLY and CDR2 FYNNEI.

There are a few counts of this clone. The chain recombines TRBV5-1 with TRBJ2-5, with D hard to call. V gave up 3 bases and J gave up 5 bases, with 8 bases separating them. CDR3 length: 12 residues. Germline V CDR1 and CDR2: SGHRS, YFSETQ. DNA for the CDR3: TGCGCCAGCAGCTACAATTTGGAGACCCAGTACTTC. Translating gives CASSYNLETQYF.

In nucleotides, the CDR3 is TGTGCCAGCAGCTTCAGGACAGGGGACGATGGCTACACCTTC. Protein product: CASSFRTGDDGYTF. The V and J genes are TRBV5-4 and TRBJ1-2; 9 nucleotides match TRBD1. The germline V gene encodes CDR1 SGHNT and CDR2 YYREEE (reference sequence). V was clipped by 2 bases and J by 6 bases; unmatched bases: 5. The CDR3 has 14 residues.

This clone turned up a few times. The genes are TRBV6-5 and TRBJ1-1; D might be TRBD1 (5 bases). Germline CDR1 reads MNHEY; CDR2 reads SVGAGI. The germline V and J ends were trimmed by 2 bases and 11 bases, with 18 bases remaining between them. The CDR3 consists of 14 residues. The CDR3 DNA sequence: TGTGCCAGCAGTTACAAGGGGCCGGCGGAGAAGGCTTTCTTT. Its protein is CASSYKGPAEKAFF.

The chain's CDR3 is CASSLLGRNTGELFF. The DNA of the CDR3 is TGTGCCAGCAGCTTATTAGGGAGGAACACCGGGGAGCTGTTTTTT. This chain links TRBV7-2 with TRBJ2-2; TRBD2 is a possible D gene (5 bases). In germline, CDR1 is SGHTA, CDR2 FQGNSA. The CDR3 contains 15 residues. V lost 2 bases and J 1 base, leaving 8 bases between the germline ends.